This T cell receptor (beta chain) was sequenced for a study of control samples from healthy donors and cancer patients (dated by TCRdb to the early 2020s). As for this clone: It has no known antigen specificity. Base qualities are missing; no much larger clone stands one base away.

The junction shows trimming of 10 bases on V and 8 bases on J, plus 17 bases between the germline ends. Its CDR3 holds 13 amino acids, cysteine through phenylalanine. Here the CDR3 DNA is all that survives: 39 bases in frame from base 1. The receptor library was made with the immunoSEQ multiplex PCR assay. What TCRdb holds here is the immuneACCESS table cut down to in-frame rearrangements. Part of the clones is not present; checked against another copy, under half of the missing clones reflect an unresolved V gene, and the others are unexplained. This sample holds around 140,000 clones; about 90% were observed only once. Around 2.1% of the sample is held by the ten biggest clonotypes.

The receptor chain draws on TRBV12-3 or TRBV12-4 and TRBJ1-4; the D gene identity is not certain. This TCR was sampled from a woman between 45 and 65 years old in good health. The sample consisted of blood. The CDR3 loop reads CATRTFSNEKLFF. The DNA sequence is given as TGTGCCACCCGGACCTTCTCAAACGAAAAACTGTTTTTT.